This record concerns one TCR beta chain sequence. This clone occurred a few times. Its binding antigen is unknown. The input lacks base qualities; no much larger clone sits a single base away. Inclusive of the bounding cysteine and phenylalanine, the CDR3 is 13 residues long. The only DNA kept is the CDR3, 39 bases in frame from the first base. V is cut by 2 bases and J by 2 bases, and the space between the germline ends is 5 bases. Sequences SGDLS (CDR1) and YYNGEE (CDR2) are obtained from the germline V gene. This sample was included in a study of control samples from healthy donors and cancer patients (dated by TCRdb to 2018 to 2020). Libraries were constructed by the immunoSEQ multiplex PCR assay. TCRdb retrieved this table from immuneACCESS and kept in-frame rearrangements only. Not all clones are present; in checked studies, unresolved V genes account for under half, and no reason is known for the remainder. The sample table shows about 130,000 clones, and over 85% are seen once. Jointly, the top ten make up around 6% of the sample.

The sequenced sample was blood. This receptor was obtained from a man younger than 35 in good health. Here the chain combines TRBV9 and TRBJ1-5; the D region possibly corresponds to TRBD1 (5 bases align). The DNA sequence is as follows: TGTGCCAGCAGCGTGGGACGCAATCAGCCCCAGCATTTT. Translated, this is CASSVGRNQPQHF.